This TCR beta chain was sequenced for a study of blood T cell repertoires in COVID-19. The overall study: The study drew acute and convalescent COVID-19 samples from the United States, Italy and Spain. Sources were T cells, B-cell-depleted T cells, or PBMCs; the material itself was cDNA or gDNA.

The repertoire was sequenced with immunoSEQ multiplex PCR; TCRdb's copy has only in-frame clones and lacks some. The sample includes about 330,000 clones, roughly 84% seen only once; the top ten take 0.9% to 1.2%. In assigning cohorts, the study relied on participant-reported clinical history. The CDR3 is 18 residues long. The V gene lost 3 bases and the J gene lost 3 bases, with 22 bases spanning the gap. CDR1 is SEHNR and CDR2 is FQNEAQ in the germline V gene (reference sequence). Specimen: PBMCs or T cells enriched from blood (not recorded which). This sequence was found in a woman aged 25 to 45 who had recovered from COVID-19. V gene TRBV7-9 combines with J gene TRBJ2-3; a possible D gene is TRBD2 (6 bases). The CDR3 region is CASSFLPLPRGQTDTQYF. The DNA of the CDR3 is TGTGCCAGCAGCTTCCTCCCACTCCCGCGGGGCCAGACAGATACGCAGTATTTT.